Shown below are 10 T cell receptor beta chains from a single sample sequenced in a study of blood T cells in healthy people across ages. Next came a second PCR, run for about 6 to 11 cycles, which used a sample-barcoded 5' primer along with a J-beta primer mix. TCRdb called the 5' RACE reads again in MiXCR, with one record for every CDR3 protein. The sample includes fewer than 800,000 distinct CDR3 sequences, around a fifth seen only once; the top ten take roughly 3.6%. The sequencing sample was made of blood. The receptors stem from a man in his sixties or seventies in good health.

The chain combines TRBV20-1 with TRBJ2-1; TRBD2 matches at 9 bases. CDR1 and CDR2 from the germline V gene are DFQATT and SNEGSKA (reference sequence). The CDR3 has 16 amino acids. Unmatched junction bases numbered 5, after V lost 2 bases and J lost 0 bases. CDR3 bases: TGCAGTGCTAGATTCAGCGGGAGGAGCTCCTACAATGAGCAGTTCTTC. Translating gives CSARFSGRSSYNEQFF.

The V and J genes are TRBV27 and TRBJ1-2; D may be TRBD1 (5 bases). V gave up 2 bases and J gave up 3 bases, with 13 bases separating them. This CDR3 has 15 residues. Germline CDR1 reads MNHEY; CDR2 reads SMNVEV (reference sequence). CDR3 sequence: CASSLEDGGYYGYTF. The CDR3 DNA reads as TGTGCCAGCAGTTTAGAGGACGGGGGTTACTATGGCTACACCTTC.

This clonotype was counted between two and nine times. This sequence joins TRBV4-3 and TRBJ2-2; D gene ambiguous. V lost 1 base, J lost 3 bases, and 12 bases lay in between. Germline V gene data show CDR1 as LGHNA and CDR2 as YSLEER. The CDR3 contains 16 residues. The CDR3 DNA sequence: TGCGCCAGCAGCCAAGTATTGCGGACCTACACCGGGGAGCTGTTTTTT. Translating it yields CASSQVLRTYTGELFF.

The chain joins TRBV6-6 to TRBJ2-5; the D is unclear. CDR1 is MNHNY, CDR2 SVGAGI, per germline (reference sequence). The V end lost 6 bases, the J end lost 3 bases, and 5 bases lay between the germline ends. There are 11 residues in the CDR3. The CDR3 DNA sequence: TGTGCCAGCAGGTTGAAAGAGACCCAGTACTTC. This gives the protein CASRLKETQYF.

This clonotype was seen only a few times. The germline gene is not matched at one end of the junction; a read error may be the cause. The gene calls are TRBV7-7 and TRBJ1-1; no reliable D call. Germline lookup yields CDR1 SSHAT and CDR2 FNYEAQ (reference sequence). The CDR3 length is 13 residues. Written as DNA, the CDR3 is TGTGCTAGCAGCTCCCACCCGAACACTGAAGCTTTCTTT. Residues: CASSSHPNTEAFF.

V gene TRBV12-3 or TRBV12-4 combines with J gene TRBJ1-4; possible D gene TRBD1, 6 bases. This CDR3 is built from 14 residues. Between the trimmed V and J ends, which lost 4 bases and 10 bases, there was a span of 16 bases. The CDR3 DNA follows: TGTGCCAGCAGTTCAAACAGGGCGGAAGGAAAACTGTTTTTT. Translation gives CASSSNRAEGKLFF.

Only a few counts were recorded for this clonotype. It may be a read error: a sequence one base away is much more abundant. CDR3 nucleotides: TGTGCCAGCAGTTGCTCGAAGGTCAGGGGGGGCAATGAGCAGTTCTTC. It codes for CASSCSKVRGGNEQFF. V gene TRBV6-5 combines with J gene TRBJ2-1; D is perhaps TRBD1 or TRBD2 (7 bases each). CDR1 and CDR2 from the germline V gene are MNHEY and SVGAGI. The CDR3 spans 16 residues. V was trimmed by 4 bases and J by 6 bases, leaving 19 bases between them.

This chain uses TRBV5-1 with TRBJ2-1; D not resolved. CDR3 size: 13 residues. CDR1 and CDR2 from the germline V gene are SGHRS and YFSETQ. Between the trimmed V and J ends, which lost 0 bases and 6 bases, there was a span of 7 bases. This CDR3 is CASSLGVPNEQFF. CDR3 in DNA: TGCGCCAGCAGCTTGGGGGTCCCCAATGAGCAGTTCTTC.

In its sample, this clonotype was seen a few times. The V gene is TRBV6-1, the J gene TRBJ2-5; either TRBD1 or TRBD2 may supply D (6 bases each). The CDR3 covers 15 residues. Looked up from germline, CDR1 is MNHNS and CDR2 is SASEGT. V lost 1 base, J lost 5 bases, and 14 bases lay in between. The CDR3 here is CASSEGPGAGETQYF. The CDR3 nucleotides read TGTGCCAGCAGTGAAGGTCCGGGGGCCGGTGAGACCCAGTACTTC.

There are many counts of this clonotype. The rearrangement uses TRBV20-1 and TRBJ2-1; a possible D gene is TRBD1 (6 bases). Germline CDR1 reads DFQATT; CDR2 reads SNEGSKA (reference sequence). The V end was cut by 3 bases, the J end by 9 bases, with 15 bases between. CDR3 length: 13 amino acids. The CDR3 loop reads CSARDRGPVEQFF. The DNA for the CDR3 is TGCAGTGCTAGGGACAGAGGCCCCGTTGAGCAGTTCTTC.